This T cell receptor (beta chain) was identified in a study of graft-versus-host responses after intestinal transplantation. The overall study: Recipients were all induced with anti-thymocyte globulin, then given tacrolimus and steroids for approximately 3 years.

Notes on this clone: What it recognizes is unknown.

Germline CDR1 reads SGDLS; CDR2 reads YYNGEE. The V end lost 3 bases, the J end lost 5 bases, and 8 bases lay between the germline ends. The CDR3 sequence is 13 residues long. Study conclusions and caveats: Subjects displaying graft-donor T cell macrochimerism possessed elevated graft-versus-host to host-versus-graft clonal ratios inside allografts.

Measured with immunoSEQ multiplex PCR; TCRdb has only the in-frame clones, and not every one. The data hold under 150,000 clones, with approximately 94% observed a single time. The chain couples TRBV9 to TRBJ2-2; no clear D gene. The sequence was collected from a human donor who received an intestinal transplant. Sequencing used unstimulated CD4+ T cells sorted from spleen or lymph node cells, obtained before intestinal transplant. The CDR3 loop is CASSGSLTGELFF. CDR3 DNA: TGTGCCAGCAGCGGCTCCTTAACCGGGGAGCTGTTTTTT.